The entry below describes one T cell receptor beta chain. The antigen is undetermined. Alopecia areata patients had lesional scalp punch biopsies and peripheral blood taken from them. This sample is part of a study of CD8+ T cells in alopecia areata. Study in general: The drug, oral tofacitinib, was given to treated patients at 5 to 10 mg twice daily.

There are 17 residues in the CDR3. Germline V CDR1 and CDR2: LGHNA, YSLEER. V shed 0 bases and J shed 2 bases, with 16 bases lying between them. cDNA serving as the sequencing template came from extracted, reverse transcribed RNA. Clones were read by immunoSEQ multiplex PCR, and TCRdb kept only the in-frame ones, dropping some. The sample gives about 250,000 clones, roughly two thirds of which show up once; 1% to 1.5% is in the top ten. Study results and limitations: For lesional scalp, especially alopecia totalis/universalis, clonality was higher than in normal scalp. Sequenced scalp T cells also include alphabeta T cells resident in normal skin.

The TCR sequence derives from a human donor with alopecia areata. The sequences come from CD4+ T cells sorted from blood, collected at week 0. The chain recombines TRBV4-3 with TRBJ2-5, with D perhaps being TRBD1 or TRBD2 (5 bases each). The CDR3 sequence is CASSQDGGTWGQETQYF. The CDR3 DNA is TGCGCCAGCAGCCAAGATGGGGGTACATGGGGTCAAGAGACCCAGTACTTC.